One sample yielded the 31 T cell receptor beta chains listed below, sequenced in a study of T cells after yellow fever vaccination. TCRdb re-derived calls from the 5' RACE reads in MiXCR, one entry per CDR3 protein. Of roughly 50,000 distinct CDR3 sequences listed, 7% to 8.5% are singletons. Sequencing used CD8+ T cells sorted from PBMCs, obtained approximately 16 days after the first yellow fever vaccination. These receptors were obtained from a man younger than 35 who received the YFV17D yellow fever vaccine.

This clonotype came up many times. The CDR3 spells CASSLWTSGNEQFF. In DNA form, the CDR3 reads TGCGCCAGCAGCTTGTGGACTAGCGGCAATGAGCAGTTCTTC. The chain employs TRBV5-1 and TRBJ2-1, with 10 bases lining up with TRBD2. Unmatched junction bases numbered 1, after V lost 1 base and J lost 6 bases. The germline V gene encodes CDR1 SGHRS and CDR2 YFSETQ. The CDR3 runs 14 residues.

This clonotype was counted at least ten times. The V call is TRBV2, the J call TRBJ2-2; possible D gene TRBD1, 6 bases. This CDR3 spans 15 amino acids. Trimming took off 1 base at V and 0 bases at J, with 6 bases between the two ends. The germline V gene has CDR1 SNHLY and CDR2 FYNNEI. CDR3: CASSEGTANTGELFF. The CDR3 DNA reads TGTGCCAGCAGTGAAGGGACAGCGAACACCGGGGAGCTGTTTTTT.

Many counts were recorded for this clonotype. This sequence joins TRBV12-3 or TRBV12-4 and TRBJ1-1, with a weak D call TRBD1 (6 bases). Deletions cut 7 bases from V and 11 bases from J, with 20 bases between. The CDR3 covers 13 residues. The CDR3 DNA sequence: TGTGCCAGCAATTCGCGGGGGCCCAGCAAGGCTTTCTTT. Translating gives CASNSRGPSKAFF.

There are many counts of this clonotype. V is TRBV6-5 and J is TRBJ2-3; 11 bases line up with TRBD1. J gave up 6 bases and V 7 bases, and 6 bases lay outside the gene matches. The CDR3 contains 14 residues. CDR1 and CDR2 from the germline V gene are MNHEY and SVGAGI. This CDR3 is CASTGQGALDTQYF. The CDR3 region has the DNA TGTGCCAGCACCGGACAGGGGGCGTTGGATACGCAGTATTTT.

Comment on this clonotype: This may arise from a read error, as a much more abundant clone is one base away. This chain links TRBV12-3 or TRBV12-4 with TRBJ2-3, with a tentative D call TRBD1 (5 bases). V was cut by 3 bases and J by 2 bases, with 6 bases left in between. CDR3 length: 13 amino acids. The CDR3 sequence is CASSFGHTDTQYF. CDR3 in DNA: TGTGCCAGCAGTTTTGGACACACAGATACGCAGTATTTT.

There are many counts of this clonotype. V and J are TRBV6-5 and TRBJ1-1; D remains ambiguous. Germline CDR1 and CDR2: MNHEY and SVGAGI. V dropped 2 bases and J dropped 1 base, with 8 bases sitting between them. This CDR3 region has 14 residues. The CDR3 DNA reads TGTGCCAGCAGTTACACTTCAGGGAACACTGAAGCTTTCTTT. The encoded protein is CASSYTSGNTEAFF.

This clonotype was recorded only once. One end of the junction does not line up with germline, which may come from a read error. The rearrangement uses TRBV19 and TRBJ2-3; 8 bases are shared with TRBD2. This CDR3 contains 18 residues. Germline values: CDR1 LNHDA, CDR2 SQIVND (reference sequence). The CDR3 here is CTSSILILERGREDTQYF. Here the CDR3 DNA reads TGTACCAGTAGTATATTGATTCTGGAGCGGGGGCGCGAAGATACGCAGTATTTT.

This chain links TRBV5-6 with TRBJ2-1, with TRBD2 identical over 10 bases. Germline V gives CDR1 SGHDT, CDR2 YYEEEE. The CDR3 spans 15 residues. Germline trimming cut 4 bases from V and 4 bases from J; bases unmatched to any gene: 5. The DNA of the CDR3 is TGTGCCAGCAGCATGCGGACTAGCGGTTACAATGAGCAGTTCTTC. This sequence encodes CASSMRTSGYNEQFF.

At least ten counts were recorded for this clonotype. V gene TRBV29-1 combines with J gene TRBJ2-2; possible D gene TRBD1, 6 bases. Germline CDR1 reads SQVTM; CDR2 reads ANQGSEA. V was clipped by 8 bases and J by 0 bases, with 10 bases between them. The CDR3 extends over 13 amino acids. The CDR3 region has the DNA TGCAGCCTAGGACAGCCGAACACCGGGGAGCTGTTTTTT. Protein: CSLGQPNTGELFF.

This clonotype was recorded at least ten times. The chain is built from TRBV7-2 and TRBJ2-7; the D gene is possibly TRBD1 (6 bases). Germline CDR1 SGHTA, CDR2 FQGNSA. Trimming pared 4 bases from V and 5 bases from J, leaving 15 bases between. The CDR3 totals 14 residues. The CDR3 reads CASSSQGFVNEQYF. CDR3 coding DNA: TGTGCCAGCAGCTCACAGGGATTTGTCAACGAGCAGTACTTC.

This clonotype showed up many times. The CDR3 DNA follows: TGTGCCAGCAGTTTGGCGGGGGGGAAGGGTACAGATACGCAGTATTTT. It translates to CASSLAGGKGTDTQYF. This rearrangement joins TRBV12-3 or TRBV12-4 to TRBJ2-3; 9 bases align to TRBD2. The CDR3 has 16 residues. V lost 3 bases and J lost 3; bases outside the gene matches: 7.

This chain links TRBV4-1 with TRBJ2-1, with a tentative D call TRBD1 (6 bases). Trimming stripped 4 bases from V and 4 bases from J, with 17 bases between. CDR3 length: 16 residues. The germline gives CDR1 MGHRA, CDR2 YSYEKL. CDR3 amino acids: CASSPVIRQEYNEQFF. The CDR3 DNA is TGCGCCAGCAGCCCTGTTATCCGACAGGAATACAATGAGCAGTTCTTC.

As DNA, the CDR3 is TGTGCCAGCAGCTCTGGACAGGGGGTTTACAATGAGCAGTTCTTC. This gives the protein CASSSGQGVYNEQFF. The V gene is TRBV5-4, the J gene TRBJ2-1; 10 positions match TRBD1. Germline CDR1 and CDR2: SGHNT and YYREEE (reference sequence). The V and J ends lost 3 bases and 4 bases, in that order; junction bases with no gene match: 4. This CDR3 region has 15 residues. The full variable domain, completed using reference TRBV5-4 and TRBJ2-1, is ETGVTQSPTHLIKTRGQQVTLRCSSQSGHNTVSWYQQALGQGPQFIFQYYREEENGRGNFPPRFSGLQFPNYSSELNVNALELDDSALYLCASSSGQGVYNEQFFGPGTRLTVL.

This clonotype came up many times. The chain recombines TRBV6-1 with TRBJ2-1; no reliable D call. CDR1 and CDR2 from the germline V gene are MNHNS and SASEGT. With 4 bases removed from V and 0 bases from J, the gap between germline ends came to 4 bases. This CDR3 has 13 residues. The CDR3 DNA sequence: TGTGCCAGCAGTGGGAGCTCCTACAATGAGCAGTTCTTC. It translates to CASSGSSYNEQFF.

In its sample, this clonotype was seen many times. V gene TRBV12-3 or TRBV12-4 combines with J gene TRBJ2-3, with D uncertain. The CDR3 has 12 amino acids. V was trimmed by 3 bases and J by 4 bases, leaving 5 bases between them. The CDR3 reads CASSFNPDTQYF. CDR3 sequence (DNA): TGTGCCAGCAGTTTCAATCCAGATACGCAGTATTTT.

Sample share makes this clonotype medium-sized. The V gene is TRBV10-2, the J gene TRBJ2-7, with D possibly being TRBD2 (5 bases). The CDR3 length is 14 residues. Per germline, CDR1 WSHSY and CDR2 SAAADI. Trimming took off 2 bases at V and 2 bases at J, with 10 bases between the two ends. In DNA, the CDR3 is TGCGCCAGCAGTGAGGAGGAGGTAGCCTACGAGCAGTACTTC. Translated, it gives CASSEEEVAYEQYF.

This clonotype came up many times. The J gene is TRBJ2-4, the V gene TRBV27; 8 positions agree with TRBD1. CDR1 and CDR2 (germline): MNHEY, SMNVEV (reference sequence). V trimming: 2 bases; J trimming: 9 bases; junction bases outside the gene matches: 12. CDR3 size: 16 residues. The CDR3 region is CASSLGLTGDYFIQYF. CDR3 sequence (DNA): TGTGCCAGCAGTTTAGGACTGACAGGGGATTATTTCATTCAGTACTTC.

This clonotype was detected many times. V is TRBV5-1 and J is TRBJ2-3, with 8 bases fitting TRBD2. The CDR3 runs to 16 residues. CDR1 is SGHRS and CDR2 is YFSETQ in the germline V gene. J lost 5 bases, V lost 0 bases, and 8 bases had no gene match. CDR3 protein: CASSLVGGGPGDTQYF. The CDR3 DNA is TGCGCCAGCAGCTTGGTTGGCGGGGGGCCGGGAGATACGCAGTATTTT.

This rearrangement joins TRBV5-4 to TRBJ2-1; possibly TRBD1 for D (6 bases). CDR1 SGHNT and CDR2 YYREEE come from the germline V gene (reference sequence). The CDR3 runs to 14 residues. With 5 bases removed from V and 5 bases from J, the gap between germline ends came to 14 bases. In DNA form, the CDR3 reads TGTGCCAGCAGATTCGGCCCAGGGGACAATGAGCAGTTCTTC. Amino acid sequence: CASRFGPGDNEQFF.

The genes are TRBV7-2 and TRBJ2-3; possible D gene TRBD2, 5 bases. V dropped 3 bases and J dropped 5 bases, with 12 bases sitting between them. This CDR3 region has 14 residues. Germline V lookup: CDR1 SGHTA, CDR2 FQGNSA. As DNA, the CDR3 is TGTGCCAGCAGCTTCACACCTAGCCTAGATACGCAGTATTTT. This gives the protein CASSFTPSLDTQYF. Supplemented by reference TRBV7-2 and TRBJ2-3, the full variable domain reads GAGVSQSPSNKVTEKGKDVELRCDPISGHTALYWYRQSLGQGLEFLIYFQGNSAPDKSGLPSDRFSAERTGGSVSTLTIQRTQQEDSAVYLCASSFTPSLDTQYFGPGTRLTVL.

Regarding this clonotype: Being one base from a much bigger clone, this may be a read error. The chain joins TRBV27 to TRBJ2-7; D is unclear. V gave up 6 bases and J gave up 0 bases, with 15 bases separating them. Germline values: CDR1 MNHEY, CDR2 SMNVEV (reference sequence). CDR3 length: 15 residues. The CDR3 sequence: CASSSSGFSSYEQYF. The CDR3, as DNA: TGTGCCAGCAGCTCCAGTGGGTTCAGCTCCTACGAGCAGTACTTC.

This clonotype occurred many times. The V call is TRBV4-1, the J call TRBJ2-7, with a possible D match to TRBD1 (6 bases). The CDR3 has 16 residues. Trimming removed 0 bases from V and 2 bases from J, with 14 bases in between. In germline, CDR1 is MGHRA, CDR2 YSYEKL. The CDR3 loop reads CASSQDPGQTTYEQYF. The CDR3 DNA reads as TGCGCCAGCAGCCAAGATCCGGGACAAACTACCTACGAGCAGTACTTC.

This clonotype occurred a few times. The CDR3 loop reads CASSQELPLRAYEQYV. The CDR3 coding sequence is TGTGCCAGCAGCCAAGAATTGCCACTCCGGGCCTACGAGCAGTACGTC. The chain carries TRBV14 and TRBJ2-7, with unresolved D. This CDR3 has 16 amino acids. V lost 0 bases to trimming and J lost 2 bases, with 14 bases between them. Germline V gene data show CDR1 as SGHDN and CDR2 as FVKESK.

This chain joins TRBV20-1 and TRBJ2-3; 8 bases agree with TRBD1. Trimming cost V 1 base and J 5 bases; bases outside gene matches: 11. The CDR3 runs to 16 residues. The germline V gene encodes CDR1 DFQATT and CDR2 SNEGSKA (reference sequence). The CDR3 DNA follows: TGCAGTGCTAGAGGGACAGGGTCTGGGTATGGAGATACGCAGTATTTT. It yields the protein CSARGTGSGYGDTQYF.

Ten or more counts support this clonotype. The chain combines TRBV4-1 with TRBJ1-1; D may be TRBD1 (5 bases). V shed 4 bases and J shed 1 base, with 10 bases lying between them. This CDR3 is built from 14 residues. Germline assignment: CDR1 MGHRA and CDR2 YSYEKL. The CDR3 loop is CASSLTVKNTEAFF. In DNA, the CDR3 is TGCGCCAGCAGCCTGACAGTAAAGAACACTGAAGCTTTCTTT.

This clonotype was detected many times. CDR3 residues: CASSQARVVFTDTQYF. Here the CDR3 DNA reads TGCGCCAGCAGCCAAGCTCGGGTAGTATTCACAGATACGCAGTATTTT. This chain links TRBV4-3 with TRBJ2-3; no firm D call. This CDR3 comprises 16 residues. V was trimmed by 1 base and J by 2 bases, leaving 13 bases between them. The germline V gene has CDR1 LGHNA and CDR2 YSLEER.

Remarks on this clonotype: A much larger clone is a single base away; this may be a read error. The chain carries TRBV6-5 and TRBJ1-1, with a weak D call TRBD1 (5 bases). The CDR3 has 14 residues. V dropped 6 bases and J dropped 5 bases, with 16 bases sitting between them. The germline V gene has CDR1 MNHEY and CDR2 SVGAGI. The CDR3 region has the DNA TGTGCCAGCAGATATGGTTTGGGGGGAACTGAAGCTTTCTTT. Its protein product is CASRYGLGGTEAFF.

This clonotype was seen many times. The germline gene is not matched at one end of the junction; a read error may be the cause. This rearrangement joins TRBV20-1 to TRBJ2-1; D uncertain. The length of the CDR3 is 11 residues. CDR1 and CDR2 (germline): DFQATT, SNEGSKA (reference sequence). The CDR3 coding sequence is TGCAGTGCTAGAGATTACACTGAGCAGTTCTTC. Translated: CSARDYTEQFF.

This clonotype was detected many times. The chain couples TRBV19 to TRBJ2-7, with 12 bases lining up with TRBD1. The junction had 4 bases not matched to a gene; V was cut back by 5 bases and J by 2 bases. The CDR3 loop spans 15 amino acids. CDR1 is LNHDA and CDR2 is SQIVND in the germline V gene (reference sequence). CDR3 in DNA: TGTGCCAGTAGTCCGGGACAGGGGGCGGCCTACGAGCAGTACGTC. This encodes CASSPGQGAAYEQYV.

The genes are TRBV7-3 and TRBJ2-5; D remains ambiguous. The CDR3 contains 15 residues. CDR1 is SGHTA, CDR2 FQGTGA, per germline. The V end was cut by 1 base, the J end by 1 base, with 10 bases between. CDR3 DNA sequence: TGTGCCAGCAGCTTAAATGGGCCCCCCCAAGAGACCCAGTACTTC. Translated: CASSLNGPPQETQYF.

This clonotype was counted at least ten times. The chain employs TRBV29-1 and TRBJ2-5, with TRBD1 identical over 8 bases. The CDR3 spans 12 residues. Germline CDR1 and CDR2: SQVTM and ANQGSEA. V shed 7 bases, J shed 5 bases, and the junction held 6 bases outside the gene matches. This CDR3 is CSAQGAWETQYF. DNA for the CDR3: TGCAGCGCCCAGGGGGCTTGGGAGACCCAGTACTTC.